A selection of T cell receptor beta chains follows, all from one sample in a study of CD8 T cells in Susac syndrome. TCRdb independently ran MiXCR on the immunoSEQ multiplex PCR reads; one entry per CDR3 protein. The sample has under 550,000 distinct CDR3 sequences; approximately 89% are singletons. The sequenced sample was CD8+ T cells from PBMCs. These receptors came from a human donor with multiple sclerosis. CDR3s include the opening cysteine and the closing phenylalanine or tryptophan. D genes are given only for firm matches. Size is omitted from some rows. Given values are once, few, many or a class for expanded clones.

d_call,clone_size,v_call,j_call,cdr3_aa,cdr3_nt
.,.,TRBV4-1,TRBJ1-1,CASSQDEAMNTEAFF,TGCGCCAGCAGCCAAGATGAGGCTATGAACACTGAAGCTTTCTTT
.,.,TRBV30,TRBJ2-1,CAWSRGQGDEQFF,TGTGCCTGGAGTCGGGGGCAGGGGGATGAGCAGTTCTTC
.,.,TRBV7-9,TRBJ1-5,CASSQQALDYNQPQHF,TGTGCCAGCAGCCAACAGGCGTTGGACTATAATCAGCCCCAGCATTTT
.,.,TRBV5-1,TRBJ1-1,CASSLSQGLAEAFF,TGCGCCAGCAGCCTCTCACAGGGATTGGCTGAAGCTTTCTTT
.,.,TRBV5-6,TRBJ2-5,CASSLLSAGTRETQYF,TGTGCCAGCAGCTTGTTAAGTGCGGGAACAAGAGAGACCCAGTACTTC
.,few,TRBV29-1,TRBJ1-1,CSVDLTGINTEAFF,TGCAGCGTTGATCTTACAGGGATCAACACTGAAGCTTTCTTT
TRBD2,few,TRBV7-9,TRBJ2-3,CASSLTSGAAVDTQYF,TGTGCCAGCAGTTTAACTAGCGGGGCGGCGGTAGATACGCAGTATTTT
TRBD2,once,TRBV7-9,TRBJ2-1,CASGEREPTYNEQFF,TGTGCCAGCGGGGAGCGGGAGCCTACCTACAATGAGCAGTTCTTC
.,.,TRBV2,TRBJ1-2,CASSETGSNYGYTF,TGTGCCAGCAGTGAAACAGGGTCTAACTATGGCTACACCTTC
.,.,TRBV28,TRBJ2-7,CASSSGDGAGEQYF,TGTGCCAGCAGTTCTGGGGATGGGGCGGGAGAGCAGTACTTC
TRBD2,once,TRBV11-2,TRBJ2-7,CASSSPGGANAYEQYF,TGTGCCAGCAGCTCCCCCGGGGGGGCTAACGCCTACGAGCAGTACTTC
TRBD1,few,TRBV7-2,TRBJ1-1,CASSWGQLNTEAFF,TGTGCCAGCAGCTGGGGACAGTTGAACACTGAAGCTTTCTTT
.,.,TRBV5-1,TRBJ1-2,CASSLPGSRGYTF,TGCGCCAGCAGCTTGCCAGGCTCTCGCGGCTACACCTTC
.,.,TRBV7-2,TRBJ2-7,CASSFLIVPYEQYF,TGTGCCAGCAGCTTCCTTATTGTACCCTACGAGCAGTACTTC
.,.,TRBV13,TRBJ2-5,CASSPPRARGDQGTHYF,TGTGCCAGCAGCCCCCCCCGCGCGAGGGGGGACCAAGGGACCCATTACTTC
TRBD1,.,TRBV20-1,TRBJ2-7,CSAADRGGTNEQYF,TGCAGTGCCGCGGACAGGGGGGGAACCAACGAGCAGTACTTC
TRBD2,.,TRBV11-3,TRBJ2-1,CASSLDGSGSYNEQFF,TGTGCCAGCAGCTTAGATGGCAGCGGGAGTTACAATGAGCAGTTCTTC
.,.,TRBV6-5,TRBJ2-7,CASSYSSSSEQYF,TGTGCCAGCAGTTACTCATCGTCGTCCGAGCAGTACTTC
TRBD2,.,TRBV11-2,TRBJ2-1,CASSSGLAGLREQFF,TGTGCCAGCAGCTCGGGACTAGCGGGACTTCGTGAGCAGTTCTTC
.,.,TRBV6-5,TRBJ2-2,CASSYSLDAANTGELFF,TGTGCCAGCAGTTACTCCCTGGACGCTGCGAACACCGGGGAGCTGTTTTTT
TRBD2,.,TRBV7-9,TRBJ2-1,CASRTSGDRDEQFF,TGTGCCAGCAGAACTAGCGGGGATCGCGATGAGCAGTTCTTC
TRBD2,.,TRBV24-1,TRBJ2-2,CATSGGLAGGHGELFF,TGTGCCACCAGTGGGGGACTAGCGGGAGGCCACGGGGAGCTGTTTTTT